These T cell receptor beta chains were read from a single sample in a study of T cell repertoires in cytomegalovirus infection. No antigen is known for these receptors. TCRdb processed the reads anew with MiXCR; each CDR3 protein has one entry. The data hold about 180,000 distinct CDR3 sequences, with approximately 21% observed a single time. The material was CD8+ T cells from cultured PBMCs, obtained from culture after CMV antigen stimulation. The receptors here all came from a human donor in good health (CMV status not recorded). Some clones in this sample may be carry-over from other donors' samples. Both conserved end residues are part of each CDR3. Each record gives: CDR3 length, V gene, J gene, D gene, clone size, CDR3 DNA, CDR3 protein. The D gene is left open where the match is weak. Part of the rows lack a size; the others show once, few, many or a class for expanded clones.

>16|TRBV11-2|TRBJ2-7|TRBD2|many
TGTGCCAGCAGCCCCCCAGCGGGGGGAAGCTCCTACGAGCAGTACTTC
CASSPPAGGSSYEQYF
>20|TRBV28|TRBJ2-3|TRBD1|.
TGTGCCAGCAGTTTGGTGATGAAACCTAGACAGGGTCCTAGCACAGATACGCAGTATTTT
CASSLVMKPRQGPSTDTQYF
>14|TRBV6-1|TRBJ1-1|.|.
TGTGCCAGCAGTGAACTTCTGCCAAACACTGAAGCTTTCTTT
CASSELLPNTEAFF
>14|TRBV7-9|TRBJ1-1|.|.
TGTGCCAGCAGCTTCGACAGTATGAACACTGAAGCTTTCTTT
CASSFDSMNTEAFF
>15|TRBV11-2|TRBJ2-2|TRBD1|.
TGTGCCAGCAGCGGCCCGGGACAGATAACCGGGGAGCTGTTTTTT
CASSGPGQITGELFF
>15|TRBV7-9|TRBJ1-4|.|.
TGTGCCAGCAGCCCCCCGATAAATCCTGATGAAAAACTGTTTTTT
CASSPPINPDEKLFF
>14|TRBV28|TRBJ2-7|TRBD2|once
TGTGCCAGCAGTCCATCTAGCGGCATCCACGAGCAGTACTTC
CASSPSSGIHEQYF
>16|TRBV7-2|TRBJ1-2|.|.
TGTGCCAGCAGCTTAGTGCTGACGGGAGCTAACTATGGCTACACCTTC
CASSLVLTGANYGYTF
>15|TRBV9|TRBJ1-4|.|few
TGTGCCAGCAGCGCCTCATCCTCAACTAATGAAAAACTGTTTTTT
CASSASSSTNEKLFF
>15|TRBV7-9|TRBJ2-1|.|few
TGTGCCAGCAGCTTAGGCACAGCGGACTGGGATGAGCAGTTCTTC
CASSLGTADWDEQFF
>15|TRBV6-2/TRBV6-3|TRBJ1-1|.|.
TGTGCCAGCAGTTACGCGGCAGGGGAGAACACTGAAGCTTTCTTT
CASSYAAGENTEAFF
>15|TRBV6-1|TRBJ2-1|.|few
TGTGCCAGCAGTGACCGGACAGTCTCCTACAATGAGCAGTTCTTC
CASSDRTVSYNEQFF
>18|TRBV7-9|TRBJ2-2|.|.
TGTGCCAGCAGCCTTCTTAGGGCCGTCCTTACCAACACCGGGGAGCTGTTTTTT
CASSLLRAVLTNTGELFF
>15|TRBV10-3|TRBJ1-2|TRBD1|few
TGTGCCATCAGTGGTGTACAGGGGCAAGGGTATGGCTACACCTTC
CAISGVQGQGYGYTF
>13|TRBV6-5|TRBJ2-2|.|.
TGTGCCAGCAGTTACGGGACCAGCGGGGAGCTGTTTTTT
CASSYGTSGELFF
>15|TRBV7-9|TRBJ1-5|TRBD1|.
TGTGCCAGCAGCTCAGACAGGGCTAGCAATCAGCCCCAGCATTTT
CASSSDRASNQPQHF
>18|TRBV20-1|TRBJ2-5|TRBD2|.
TGCAGTGCTAGAGATCTACGACGGAACAGCGGGGGTCCAGAGACCCAGTACTTC
CSARDLRRNSGGPETQYF
>11|TRBV4-1|TRBJ1-1|.|.
TGCGCCAGCAGCCAAGGTCTCCGAGCTTTCTTT
CASSQGLRAFF
>18|TRBV27|TRBJ2-3|.|.
TGTGCCAGCAGTTTTATTCTAAGGGGCAATCTCGGTGCAGATACGCAGTATTTT
CASSFILRGNLGADTQYF
>15|TRBV6-1|TRBJ2-2|.|many
TGTGCCAGCAGCCCCGGAACTAGCAACACCGGGGAGCTGTTTTTT
CASSPGTSNTGELFF
>14|TRBV7-2|TRBJ1-2|.|.
TGTGCCAGCAGCTTAGGAGGTCCTTTCTATGGCTACACCTTC
CASSLGGPFYGYTF
>15|TRBV12-3/TRBV12-4|TRBJ2-6|TRBD1|few
TGTGCCAGCAGTTCCCACAGGGGTTACGGCAACGTCCTGACTTTC
CASSSHRGYGNVLTF
>12|TRBV7-6|TRBJ1-5|.|.
TGTGCCAGCAGCCCGTCCGAGCAGCCCCAGCATTTT
CASSPSEQPQHF
>16|TRBV11-2|TRBJ1-6|.|few
TGTGCCAGCAGCTTAGTGGGGGGGACCTATAATTCACCCCTCCACTTT
CASSLVGGTYNSPLHF
>16|TRBV4-3|TRBJ2-1|.|few
TGCGCCAGCAGCCAAGATGGCAGGGTAGGGAGCAATGAGCAGTTCTTC
CASSQDGRVGSNEQFF
>15|TRBV6-2/TRBV6-3|TRBJ2-7|.|few
TGTGCCAGCAGATTCTTCCCGGGACCCGAGGGAGAGCAGTACTTC
CASRFFPGPEGEQYF